This TCR beta chain originates from a study of blood T cell repertoires in COVID-19. Study-wide context: Samples came from the United States, Italy and Spain, spanning acute and convalescent COVID-19. Nucleic acid was either cDNA or gDNA, and it came from T cells, B-cell-depleted T cells, or PBMCs.

Study processing details: Amplification of reference gene primers provided the estimated nucleated cell counts. Generated by immunoSEQ multiplex PCR, the TCRdb table keeps only in-frame clones and is missing some. The V and J calls and the clone size are those of that table, but D and trimming were determined from the DNA. The table shows roughly 70,000 clones, with around nine tenths occurring only once. V lost 5 bases to trimming and J lost 3 bases, with 14 bases between them. This CDR3 comprises 14 residues. CDR1 and CDR2 (germline): MNHNY, SVGAGI (reference sequence). This receptor was identified in a man between 65 and 85 years old with active or convalescent COVID-19. The chain couples TRBV6-6 to TRBJ2-7; D call uncertain. The specimen was peripheral blood. CDR3 residues: CASSKYLPIYEQYF. CDR3 nucleotide sequence: TGTGCCAGCAGTAAGTACCTCCCTATCTACGAGCAGTACTTC.